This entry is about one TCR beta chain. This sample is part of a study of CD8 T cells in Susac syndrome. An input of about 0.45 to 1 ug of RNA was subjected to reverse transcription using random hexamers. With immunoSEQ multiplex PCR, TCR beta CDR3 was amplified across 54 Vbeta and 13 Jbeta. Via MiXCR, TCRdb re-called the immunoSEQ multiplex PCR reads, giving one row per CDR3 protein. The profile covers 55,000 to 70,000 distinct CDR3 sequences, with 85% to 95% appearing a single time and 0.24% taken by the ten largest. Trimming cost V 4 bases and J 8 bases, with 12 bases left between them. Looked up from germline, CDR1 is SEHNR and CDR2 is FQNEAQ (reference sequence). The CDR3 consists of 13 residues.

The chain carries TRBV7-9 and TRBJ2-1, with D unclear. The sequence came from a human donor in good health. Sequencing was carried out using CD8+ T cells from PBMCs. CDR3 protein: CASSSLDGDEQFF. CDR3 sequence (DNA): TGTGCCAGCAGCTCCCTCGACGGAGATGAGCAGTTCTTC.